Presented here are 23 T cell receptor beta chains from one specimen sequenced in a study of blood T cell repertoires in COVID-19. Here immunoSEQ multiplex PCR was the method, and the copy in TCRdb shows in-frame clones only, minus some. Among 140,000 to 150,000 clones, about 85% were seen once, and the ten largest hold 35% to 40%. Input material: peripheral blood. Source of these receptors: a human donor in a cohort sampled during active COVID-19.

This clone came up a few times. V and J are TRBV30 and TRBJ1-2; a possible D gene is TRBD1 (5 bases). Trimming pared 0 bases from V and 7 bases from J, leaving 18 bases between. The CDR3 sequence is 15 residues long. The germline gives CDR1 GTSNPN, CDR2 SVGIG (reference sequence). CDR3: CAWSVQVGNVGGYTF. Here the CDR3 DNA reads TGTGCCTGGAGTGTACAGGTGGGGAATGTTGGTGGCTACACCTTC.

The rearrangement links TRBV5-1 to TRBJ1-1; no definite D call. Trimming shortened V by 4 bases and J by 0 bases, and 7 bases separated the two germline ends. The CDR3 spans 13 residues. Germline loops: CDR1 SGHRS, CDR2 YFSETQ. The CDR3 DNA sequence: TGCGCCAGCAGCCTCGGGGTGAACACTGAAGCTTTCTTT. Encoded protein: CASSLGVNTEAFF.

The CDR3 nucleotides are TGTGCCAGCAGCTTAGGCCACGGGTTGCGGGGGGTTAGCACAGATACGCAGTATTTT. It translates to CASSLGHGLRGVSTDTQYF. V and J are TRBV13 and TRBJ2-3, with TRBD2 matching 8 bases. CDR1 and CDR2 (germline): PRHDT, FYEKMQ (reference sequence). The ends lost 0 bases at V and 0 bases at J; junction bases unmatched: 11. CDR3 length: 19 residues.

The table lists this clone with a few counts. The CDR3 protein is CASSQARGSGAFF. In nucleotides, the CDR3 is TGTGCCAGCAGCCAAGCGCGAGGATCTGGAGCTTTCTTT. This chain joins TRBV3-1 (or the pseudogene TRBV3-2) and TRBJ1-1; no firm D call. CDR1 is LGHDT, CDR2 YNNKEL, per germline (reference sequence). The V gene lost 1 base and the J gene lost 10 bases, with 13 bases spanning the gap. This CDR3 comprises 13 residues.

This rearrangement joins TRBV6-4 to TRBJ2-3, with TRBD1 matching over 8 bases. The CDR3 is 14 residues long. V lost 8 bases and J lost 2; bases outside the gene matches: 6. Germline CDR1 reads MRHNA; CDR2 reads SNTAGT. The CDR3, as DNA: TGTGCCAGCTCCAAGACAGGGGTCACAGATACGCAGTATTTT. Encoded protein: CASSKTGVTDTQYF.

The rearrangement uses TRBV28 and TRBJ2-5, with 11 nucleotides matching TRBD2. The CDR3 is 16 residues long. Germline-derived CDR1 and CDR2 are MDHEN and SYDVKM. V dropped 5 bases and J dropped 6; count of bases not matched to a gene: 11. The CDR3: CASSTPLAGGRKTQYF. The CDR3 DNA reads as TGTGCCAGCAGTACTCCTCTAGCGGGGGGCAGGAAGACCCAGTACTTC.

The chain employs TRBV18 and TRBJ2-2; D is possibly TRBD1 (5 bases). Germline V gene sequence: CDR1 KGHSH, CDR2 LQKENI. CDR3 length: 14 residues. Trimming took off 3 bases at V and 1 base at J, with 6 bases between the two ends. DNA of the CDR3: TGTGCCAGCTCACCCACAGGGAACACCGGGGAGCTGTTTTTT. Its protein product is CASSPTGNTGELFF.

The genes are TRBV4-3 and TRBJ1-2; the D is unclear. The ends were cut back, 4 bases at V and 5 bases at J, with 14 bases in the middle. The length of the CDR3 is 14 residues. Germline assignment: CDR1 LGHNA and CDR2 YSLEER. CDR3 DNA: TGCGCCAGCAGCCCCGCGACCCAGCGATATGGCTACACCTTC. Amino acid sequence: CASSPATQRYGYTF.

The chain combines TRBV7-9 with TRBJ1-1; 9 bases align to TRBD1. CDR1 and CDR2 from the germline V gene are SEHNR and FQNEAQ (reference sequence). Trimming at V came to 6 bases and at J to 11 bases, leaving 13 bases not matched to a gene. The CDR3 is 14 amino acids. CDR3 DNA sequence: TGTGCCAGCAGGCCTACCGGGACAGGGCTCGCGGCTTTCTTT. The encoded protein is CASRPTGTGLAAFF.

This chain links TRBV4-2 with TRBJ1-5, with no clear D. The CDR3 has 15 amino acids. V was shortened by 7 bases and J by 4 bases, with 17 bases between the two germline ends. Germline values: CDR1 LGHNA, CDR2 YNFKEQ. CDR3 protein: CASKDGPGENQPQHF. The CDR3 DNA follows: TGTGCCAGCAAAGACGGACCCGGGGAAAATCAGCCCCAGCATTTT.

This clone was seen more than once but under ten times. The chain carries TRBV10-3 and TRBJ1-2; TRBD1 aligns across 7 bases. Per germline, CDR1 ENHRY and CDR2 SYGVKD. J lost 10 bases, V lost 6 bases, and 8 bases had no gene match. The CDR3 is 12 residues long. CDR3 region: CAISWDSAYYTF. As DNA, the CDR3 is TGTGCCATCAGCTGGGACAGCGCCTACTACACCTTC.

V and J are TRBV11-2 and TRBJ1-2; 7 nucleotides align to TRBD1. The CDR3 is made up of 15 amino acids. Looked up from germline, CDR1 is SGHAT and CDR2 is FQNNGV. J lost 2 bases, V lost 1 base, and 4 bases had no gene match. The DNA for the CDR3 is TGTGCCAGCAGCTTAGTGGGACAGTGGAACTATGGCTACACCTTC. This codes for CASSLVGQWNYGYTF.

The chain employs TRBV7-4 and TRBJ2-4, with D possibly TRBD2 on 6 matching bases. This CDR3 is 16 amino acids long. CDR1 is SGHVT, CDR2 SQSDAQ, per germline. Deletions cut 7 bases from V and 0 bases from J, with 16 bases between. The CDR3: CASTPPGTEAKNIQYF. The CDR3 DNA sequence: TGTGCCAGCACCCCTCCCGGGACTGAAGCCAAAAACATTCAGTACTTC.

This clone was picked up many times. This chain uses TRBV5-6 with TRBJ1-3; no clear D gene. The germline V and J ends were trimmed by 1 base and 0 bases, with 14 bases remaining between them. From germline, CDR1 is SGHDT and CDR2 YYEEEE. The CDR3 consists of 17 residues. CDR3 in amino acids: CASSLRPREPSGNTIYF. The CDR3 DNA reads as TGTGCCAGCAGCTTGAGGCCTCGGGAACCCTCTGGAAACACCATATATTTT.

The chain uses TRBV7-2 and TRBJ1-3; D not certain. V was cut by 6 bases and J by 0 bases, with 9 bases left in between. The CDR3 has 14 residues. Germline CDR1 SGHTA, CDR2 FQGNSA. The DNA of the CDR3 is TGTGCCAGCAGATACACAAACTCTGGAAACACCATATATTTT. This encodes CASRYTNSGNTIYF.

The chain links TRBV28 to TRBJ1-2; a weak D match, TRBD1 (6 bases). Between the trimmed V and J ends, which lost 9 bases and 0 bases, there was a span of 14 bases. The CDR3 length is 14 residues. From germline, CDR1 is MDHEN and CDR2 SYDVKM. The CDR3 sequence is CASRGGSPNYGYTF. The CDR3 nucleotides read TGTGCCAGTAGGGGGGGGAGCCCTAACTATGGCTACACCTTC.

The chain is built from TRBV10-3 and TRBJ1-2; TRBD1 matches at 12 bases. The CDR3 loop spans 17 amino acids. V shed 3 bases and J 6 bases; nucleotides not matched to a gene: 11. Germline CDR1 ENHRY, CDR2 SYGVKD. The CDR3 DNA reads as TGTGCCATCAGTGAATCCTCCGGGACAGGGGGCGCCCATGGCTACACCTTC. Protein product: CAISESSGTGGAHGYTF.

The V and J genes are TRBV5-5 and TRBJ1-2, with TRBD1 as a possible D gene (6 bases). V lost 4 bases and J lost 4, with 11 bases in between. Germline V gene sequence: CDR1 SGHKS, CDR2 YYEKEE (reference sequence). The CDR3 is 13 amino acids. The CDR3 region is CASSGEGGYGYTF. In nucleotides, the CDR3 is TGTGCCAGCAGCGGGGAGGGGGGCTATGGCTACACCTTC.

This clone has just a few counts. The V and J genes are TRBV4-1 and TRBJ1-6; D is ambiguous. Germline loops: CDR1 MGHRA, CDR2 YSYEKL. The CDR3 sequence is 17 residues long. Between the trimmed V and J ends, which lost 0 bases and 8 bases, there was a span of 17 bases. Written as DNA, the CDR3 is TGCGCCAGCAGCCAAGACATGCGGAACCCTGTCGATTCACCCCTCCACTTT. This gives the protein CASSQDMRNPVDSPLHF.

The chain combines TRBV10-3 with TRBJ2-7; TRBD1 might be the D (6 bases). Between the trimmed V and J ends, which lost 2 bases and 3 bases, there was a span of 11 bases. The length of the CDR3 is 14 residues. Germline CDR1 reads ENHRY; CDR2 reads SYGVKD. CDR3 sequence (DNA): TGTGCCATCAGTGAGATTGGCAGGGGCTACGAGCAGTACTTC. Residues: CAISEIGRGYEQYF.

The CDR3 spells CASSYSGTAGYGYTF. The CDR3 DNA reads TGTGCCAGCAGCTACTCCGGGACAGCAGGTTATGGCTACACCTTC. This chain uses TRBV7-8 with TRBJ1-2; 7 bases are shared with TRBD1. V lost 4 bases and J lost 5; bases outside the gene matches: 10. This CDR3 has 15 residues. Germline V CDR1 and CDR2: SGHVS, FQNEAQ.

The rearrangement uses TRBV30 and TRBJ2-5; D remains ambiguous. Germline loops: CDR1 GTSNPN, CDR2 SVGIG (reference sequence). This CDR3 has 13 residues. V lost 4 bases, J lost 2 bases, and 11 bases lay in between. Here the CDR3 DNA reads TGTGCCTGGATTCGACACGGACAAGAGACCCAGTACTTC. Translated: CAWIRHGQETQYF.

The chain links TRBV5-6 to TRBJ2-1; TRBD2 aligns across 15 bases. The CDR3 has 18 residues. V dropped 5 bases and J dropped 0; count of bases not matched to a gene: 6. The germline gives CDR1 SGHDT, CDR2 YYEEEE. DNA of the CDR3: TGTGCCAGCAGTAAGGGACTAGCGGGGGGTAGCTCCTACAATGAGCAGTTCTTC. Translated: CASSKGLAGGSSYNEQFF.